These 2 T cell receptor beta chains were sequenced from one sample in a study of blood T cell repertoires in COVID-19 (dated by TCRdb to the early 2020s). Library prep was done by the immunoSEQ multiplex PCR assay. In TCRdb, the immuneACCESS table is reduced to in-frame sequences with V and J assigned. These tables do not hold every clone; where another copy was compared, an unresolved V gene accounts for under half, and the others remain unexplained. For this sample the table gives about 150,000 clones, of which around 88% were detected only once. The ten largest clones take up 5% of the sample. The sample taken for sequencing was peripheral blood. These receptors came from a human donor in a cohort sampled during active COVID-19.

The V gene is TRBV14, the J gene TRBJ2-7; D remains ambiguous. The CDR3 totals 14 residues. V dropped 7 bases and J dropped 4 bases, with 17 bases sitting between them. Germline CDR1 reads SGHDN; CDR2 reads FVKESK. CDR3: CASTPEKTTYEQYF. The CDR3 DNA is TGTGCCAGCACACCAGAAAAGACAACATACGAGCAGTACTTC.

The chain has TRBV7-2 and TRBJ1-6; D is undetermined. The CDR3 is made up of 13 amino acids. V lost 4 bases and J 8 bases, leaving 9 bases between the germline ends. Germline V lookup: CDR1 SGHTA, CDR2 FQGNSA. The CDR3 nucleotides read TGTGCCAGCAGCTCGAACGGGGATTCACCCCTCCACTTT. Translated, it gives CASSSNGDSPLHF.